A selection of T cell receptor beta chains follows, all from one sample in a study of cytomegalovirus exposure and HLA in healthy donors. Method: immunoSEQ multiplex PCR; TCRdb's copy keeps in-frame clones and lacks some. The sample has 150,000 to 200,000 clones; about four fifths are singletons. The sequenced material came from PBMCs. These receptors all stem from a woman aged 40-49 years in good health and CMV-seronegative. The CDR3 runs from the conserved cysteine through the conserved F or W. The order of the fields is D gene, J gene, V gene, clone size, CDR3 DNA, CDR3 protein. A D gene is named only where the DNA matches it firmly. Rows give clone size only sometimes, using once, few, many, or a class for an expanded clone.

d_call: -
j_call: TRBJ2-3
v_call: TRBV7-9
clone_size: few
cdr3_nt: TGTTCCAGCAGCTTAAGCCCAGGGGATACGCAGTATTTT
cdr3_aa: CSSSLSPGDTQYF

d_call: TRBD1
j_call: TRBJ2-6
v_call: TRBV7-9
clone_size: -
cdr3_nt: TGTGCCAGCAGCTCAGACAGGGTCCTGACGGGGGCCAACGTCCTGACTTTC
cdr3_aa: CASSSDRVLTGANVLTF

d_call: -
j_call: TRBJ2-7
v_call: TRBV4-1
clone_size: -
cdr3_nt: TGCGCCAGCAGCCCCCTCTCTGGCACCTACGAGCAGTACTTC
cdr3_aa: CASSPLSGTYEQYF

d_call: TRBD2
j_call: TRBJ2-4
v_call: TRBV30
clone_size: -
cdr3_nt: TGTGCCTGGAAGACTAGCGGGAGTAACATTCAGTACTTC
cdr3_aa: CAWKTSGSNIQYF

d_call: TRBD2
j_call: TRBJ2-2
v_call: TRBV9
clone_size: -
cdr3_nt: TGTGCCAGCAGCGTAGCCCCCGGGGGGGCCACCGGGGAGCTGTTTTTT
cdr3_aa: CASSVAPGGATGELFF

d_call: -
j_call: TRBJ2-5
v_call: TRBV5-1
clone_size: -
cdr3_nt: TGCGCCAGCAGCTTGGAGGGCTCAACGGGACAAGAGACCCAGTACTTC
cdr3_aa: CASSLEGSTGQETQYF

d_call: -
j_call: TRBJ2-3
v_call: TRBV2
clone_size: few
cdr3_nt: TGTGCCAGCAGTTCCCCCGGGACAGGGGGTCTAGCGGGAGTCTACGATACGCAGTATTTT
cdr3_aa: CASSSPGTGGLAGVYDTQYF

d_call: -
j_call: TRBJ2-5
v_call: TRBV6-5
clone_size: -
cdr3_nt: TGTGCCAGCAGTTACAGGGGGTACCAAGAGACCCAGTACTTC
cdr3_aa: CASSYRGYQETQYF

d_call: -
j_call: TRBJ2-5
v_call: TRBV5-4
clone_size: -
cdr3_nt: TGTGCCAGCAGCTTGGTGGCAGGGGGGCAAGAGACCCAGTACTTC
cdr3_aa: CASSLVAGGQETQYF

d_call: -
j_call: TRBJ2-3
v_call: TRBV6-6
clone_size: -
cdr3_nt: TGTGCCAGCAGTAACCTCGGACGGGGGACGCAGTATTTT
cdr3_aa: CASSNLGRGTQYF

d_call: TRBD1
j_call: TRBJ1-1
v_call: TRBV9
clone_size: -
cdr3_nt: TGTGCCAGCAGCGCCAGACAGGGGAAGGCTTTCTTT
cdr3_aa: CASSARQGKAFF

d_call: -
j_call: TRBJ1-5
v_call: TRBV4-2
clone_size: -
cdr3_nt: TGTGCCAGCAGCCAAGGAACAGCTAACAATCAGCCCCAGCATTTT
cdr3_aa: CASSQGTANNQPQHF

d_call: TRBD1
j_call: TRBJ1-3
v_call: TRBV9
clone_size: -
cdr3_nt: TGTGCCAGCAGCGTAGCAGTAGGGGGCGGTTTAAACACCATATATTTT
cdr3_aa: CASSVAVGGGLNTIYF

d_call: -
j_call: TRBJ1-1
v_call: TRBV7-8
clone_size: once
cdr3_nt: TGTGCCAGCAGCTTAGCCCCGCGGGGCGAAGCTTTCTTT
cdr3_aa: CASSLAPRGEAFF

d_call: -
j_call: TRBJ1-6
v_call: TRBV11-2
clone_size: -
cdr3_nt: TGTGCCAGCAGCCCAGTGACAGCCATTACTTCATATAATTCACCCCTCCACTTT
cdr3_aa: CASSPVTAITSYNSPLHF

d_call: TRBD1
j_call: TRBJ2-5
v_call: TRBV19
clone_size: -
cdr3_nt: TGTGCCAGTAGCCAAACAGGGGCTGGGGAGACCCAGTACTTC
cdr3_aa: CASSQTGAGETQYF

d_call: -
j_call: TRBJ1-1
v_call: TRBV4-1
clone_size: once
cdr3_nt: TGCGCCAGCAGCCAAGATATGAGTCGTTCCACTGAAGCTTTCTTT
cdr3_aa: CASSQDMSRSTEAFF

d_call: TRBD1
j_call: TRBJ2-1
v_call: TRBV7-8
clone_size: -
cdr3_nt: TGTGCCAGCAGCACGGGGACAGGGCTCTACAATGAGCAGTTCTTC
cdr3_aa: CASSTGTGLYNEQFF

d_call: TRBD1
j_call: TRBJ1-2
v_call: TRBV28
clone_size: -
cdr3_nt: TGTGCCAGCAGTTCGATCGCCGGGACAGACTATGGCTACACCTTC
cdr3_aa: CASSSIAGTDYGYTF

d_call: -
j_call: TRBJ1-4
v_call: TRBV7-9
clone_size: -
cdr3_nt: TGTGCCAGCAGCTTAGGACCGAGAGCGACTAATGAAAAACTGTTTTTT
cdr3_aa: CASSLGPRATNEKLFF

d_call: -
j_call: TRBJ2-1
v_call: TRBV11-2
clone_size: -
cdr3_nt: TGTGCCAGCAGCTCCCAATTTGTCTCCTACAATGAGCAGTTCTTC
cdr3_aa: CASSSQFVSYNEQFF

d_call: TRBD2
j_call: TRBJ2-2
v_call: TRBV18
clone_size: -
cdr3_nt: TGTGCCAGCTCACCAGGACTAGCGGGAGTCAGCGGGGAGCTGTTTTTT
cdr3_aa: CASSPGLAGVSGELFF

d_call: -
j_call: TRBJ2-1
v_call: TRBV28
clone_size: few
cdr3_nt: TGTGCCAGCAGTTTATTCGACAGAACGAATGAGCAGTTCTTC
cdr3_aa: CASSLFDRTNEQFF

d_call: TRBD2
j_call: TRBJ2-7
v_call: TRBV7-6
clone_size: once
cdr3_nt: TGTGCCAGCAGCACCGGGACTAGTTACGAGCAGTACTTC
cdr3_aa: CASSTGTSYEQYF

d_call: -
j_call: TRBJ2-1
v_call: TRBV11-3
clone_size: -
cdr3_nt: TGTGCCAGCAGCTTAGCGGGAGTCTACAATGAGCAGTTCTTC
cdr3_aa: CASSLAGVYNEQFF

d_call: -
j_call: TRBJ1-3
v_call: TRBV9
clone_size: once
cdr3_nt: TGTGCCAGCAGCGGGCCGACAGCTAATACCTCTGGAAACACCATATATTTT
cdr3_aa: CASSGPTANTSGNTIYF

d_call: TRBD1
j_call: TRBJ1-1
v_call: TRBV5-4
clone_size: -
cdr3_nt: TGTGCCAGCAGCGCTACAGGGGACGCGAACACTGAAGCTTTCTTT
cdr3_aa: CASSATGDANTEAFF

d_call: TRBD2
j_call: TRBJ2-1
v_call: TRBV29-1
clone_size: -
cdr3_nt: TGCAGCGTTGATTCGACTAGCGGACACAATGAGCAGTTCTTC
cdr3_aa: CSVDSTSGHNEQFF

d_call: TRBD1
j_call: TRBJ1-2
v_call: TRBV5-1
clone_size: -
cdr3_nt: TGCGCCAGCAGCTTACAGGGGGCAAGTTATGGCTACACCTTC
cdr3_aa: CASSLQGASYGYTF

d_call: TRBD1
j_call: TRBJ1-1
v_call: TRBV7-2
clone_size: -
cdr3_nt: TGTGCCAGCAGCACCGGACAGGGTAGATCTGAAGCTTTCTTT
cdr3_aa: CASSTGQGRSEAFF

d_call: -
j_call: TRBJ1-1
v_call: TRBV7-2
clone_size: -
cdr3_nt: TGTGCCAGCAGCCCCAATGGCGGGAACACTGAAGCTTTCTTT
cdr3_aa: CASSPNGGNTEAFF

d_call: -
j_call: TRBJ2-2
v_call: TRBV7-3
clone_size: -
cdr3_nt: TGTGCCAGCAGCTTCGAGACAGCGAACACCGGGGAGCTGTTTTTT
cdr3_aa: CASSFETANTGELFF

d_call: TRBD1
j_call: TRBJ2-3
v_call: TRBV5-1
clone_size: once
cdr3_nt: TGCGCCAGCAGCTTGGCGGGACAGGGTGGTATAGATACGCAGTATTTT
cdr3_aa: CASSLAGQGGIDTQYF

d_call: TRBD2
j_call: TRBJ2-7
v_call: TRBV18
clone_size: -
cdr3_nt: TGTGCCAGCTCTGGAGTGGGGGGGAGTCCCTACGAGCAGTACTTC
cdr3_aa: CASSGVGGSPYEQYF

d_call: -
j_call: TRBJ2-3
v_call: TRBV9
clone_size: -
cdr3_nt: TGTGCCAGCAGCAGAGGACAGCCAGATACGCAGTATTTT
cdr3_aa: CASSRGQPDTQYF

d_call: TRBD1
j_call: TRBJ1-4
v_call: TRBV6-1
clone_size: -
cdr3_nt: TGTGCCAGCAGTGTGGGGACAGGGGCGAATAATGAAAAACTGTTTTTT
cdr3_aa: CASSVGTGANNEKLFF

d_call: TRBD1
j_call: TRBJ1-1
v_call: TRBV5-1
clone_size: once
cdr3_nt: TGCGCCAGCAGCTTACAGGGGGCAGGGAACACTGAAGCTTTCTTT
cdr3_aa: CASSLQGAGNTEAFF

d_call: -
j_call: TRBJ2-1
v_call: TRBV7-2
clone_size: once
cdr3_nt: TGTGCCAGCAGTTTTACCGCTAGCTCCTACAATGAGCAGTTCTTC
cdr3_aa: CASSFTASSYNEQFF

d_call: TRBD2
j_call: TRBJ2-7
v_call: TRBV7-2
clone_size: -
cdr3_nt: TGTGCCAGCAGGGAGGGACTAGCGGGTGCCTACGAGCAGTACTTC
cdr3_aa: CASREGLAGAYEQYF

d_call: TRBD1
j_call: TRBJ2-1
v_call: TRBV29-1
clone_size: -
cdr3_nt: TGCAGCGTCAGGGGGCTTGGGGATGAGCAGTTCTTC
cdr3_aa: CSVRGLGDEQFF

d_call: TRBD1
j_call: TRBJ1-3
v_call: TRBV11-2
clone_size: -
cdr3_nt: TGTGCCAGCAGCTTAGGGGACAGGGGTACAGGAAACACCATATATTTT
cdr3_aa: CASSLGDRGTGNTIYF

d_call: TRBD1
j_call: TRBJ1-4
v_call: TRBV9
clone_size: -
cdr3_nt: TGTGCCAGCAGCCTTACCGGGAGACAGGGAGAAAAACTGTTTTTT
cdr3_aa: CASSLTGRQGEKLFF

d_call: -
j_call: TRBJ1-1
v_call: TRBV5-1
clone_size: -
cdr3_nt: TGCGCCAGCAGCCCAGCGGGGGGCAACACTGAAGCTTTCTTT
cdr3_aa: CASSPAGGNTEAFF

d_call: -
j_call: TRBJ1-3
v_call: TRBV5-8
clone_size: -
cdr3_nt: TGTGCCAGCAGCTTGGGTCACTCTGGAAACACCATATATTTT
cdr3_aa: CASSLGHSGNTIYF

d_call: TRBD1
j_call: TRBJ1-1
v_call: TRBV29-1
clone_size: -
cdr3_nt: TGCAGCGTTGAAAAGGCAGGGGGCATTGAAGCTTTCTTT
cdr3_aa: CSVEKAGGIEAFF

d_call: -
j_call: TRBJ1-5
v_call: TRBV10-3
clone_size: -
cdr3_nt: TGTGCCATCAGTGACGGGATCCAGCCCCAGCATTTT
cdr3_aa: CAISDGIQPQHF

d_call: TRBD2
j_call: TRBJ2-1
v_call: TRBV6-4
clone_size: -
cdr3_nt: TGTGCCAGCAGTGACTCGAGCGGGGGTGGGTACAATGAGCAGTTCTTC
cdr3_aa: CASSDSSGGGYNEQFF

d_call: TRBD1
j_call: TRBJ1-4
v_call: TRBV14
clone_size: -
cdr3_nt: TGTGCCAGCAAAGGACAGGGGGCTAATGAAAAACTGTTTTTT
cdr3_aa: CASKGQGANEKLFF

d_call: -
j_call: TRBJ1-5
v_call: TRBV5-4
clone_size: -
cdr3_nt: TGTGCCAGCAGCTTAGGGGGTCAAAGCAATCAGCCCCAGCATTTT
cdr3_aa: CASSLGGQSNQPQHF

d_call: -
j_call: TRBJ2-2
v_call: TRBV21-1
clone_size: few
cdr3_nt: TGTGCCAGCAGCAAACCCACCGGGACAGCTAACACCGGGGAGCTGTTTTTT
cdr3_aa: CASSKPTGTANTGELFF

d_call: -
j_call: TRBJ2-1
v_call: TRBV2
clone_size: -
cdr3_nt: TGTGCCAGCAGTGACAGCGTGGGTGGAGAGCAGTTCTTC
cdr3_aa: CASSDSVGGEQFF

d_call: TRBD1
j_call: TRBJ2-1
v_call: TRBV11-3
clone_size: -
cdr3_nt: TGTGCCAGCAGCCGGGACAGGGGGCGCGGGAGCTCCTACAATGAGCAGTTCTTC
cdr3_aa: CASSRDRGRGSSYNEQFF

d_call: -
j_call: TRBJ2-2
v_call: TRBV5-1
clone_size: -
cdr3_nt: TGCGCCAGCAGTTTGTCAGGGGCGGCCACCGGGGAGCTGTTTTTT
cdr3_aa: CASSLSGAATGELFF

d_call: TRBD1
j_call: TRBJ1-1
v_call: TRBV19
clone_size: few
cdr3_nt: TGTGCCAGTAGTGGGGGACAGGGGGCGATCACTGAAGCTTTCTTT
cdr3_aa: CASSGGQGAITEAFF